This TCR beta chain was found in a study of T cell repertoires in cytomegalovirus infection. Study information: An indication of both CMV infection and matching HLA type came from public TCR beta signatures.

TCRdb reanalysed the reads using MiXCR and keeps one entry per CDR3 protein. This table has hundreds of thousands of distinct CDR3 sequences, 35% appearing once. This clonotype occurred a few times. What it recognizes is unknown. V lost 6 bases to trimming and J lost 1 base; unmatched junction nucleotides: 7. This CDR3 comprises 16 residues. From germline, CDR1 is SNHLY and CDR2 FYNNEI. General study results and limits: The response measured ex vivo was dominated by TCR beta clonotypes (HLA-C-restricted and CMV-specific). Based on cumulative public TCR beta family frequency, carriers of CMV plus the relevant HLA were identified.

The TCR comes from a human donor in good health (CMV status not recorded). Some clones in this sample may be carry-over from other donors' samples. The source material was PBMCs. This chain uses TRBV2 with TRBJ2-7, with 12 bases identical to TRBD1. CDR3 sequence (DNA): TGTGCCAGCAGGCCCCCGGGACAGGGGGCTTCCTACGAGCAGTACTTC. Its translation is CASRPPGQGASYEQYF.